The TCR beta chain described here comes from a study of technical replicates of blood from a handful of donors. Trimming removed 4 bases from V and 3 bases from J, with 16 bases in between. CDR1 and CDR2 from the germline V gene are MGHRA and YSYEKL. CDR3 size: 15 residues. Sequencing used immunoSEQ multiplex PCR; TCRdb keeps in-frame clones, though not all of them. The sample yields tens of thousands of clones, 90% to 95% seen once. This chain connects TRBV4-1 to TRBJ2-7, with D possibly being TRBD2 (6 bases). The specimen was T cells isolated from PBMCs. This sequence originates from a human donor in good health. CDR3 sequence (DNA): TGCGCCAGCAGCCTTAACCGAGCGGGTCGCTACGAGCAGTACTTC. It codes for CASSLNRAGRYEQYF.